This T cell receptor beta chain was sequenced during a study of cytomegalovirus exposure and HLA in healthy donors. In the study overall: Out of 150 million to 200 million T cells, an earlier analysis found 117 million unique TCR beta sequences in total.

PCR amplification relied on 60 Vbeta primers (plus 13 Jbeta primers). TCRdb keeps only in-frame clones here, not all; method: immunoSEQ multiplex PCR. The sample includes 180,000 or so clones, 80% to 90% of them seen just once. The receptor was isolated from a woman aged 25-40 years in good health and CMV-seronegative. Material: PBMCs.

CDR3 protein: CASSPGTGATTNEKLFF. In nucleotides, the CDR3 is TGTGCCAGCAGCCCCGGGACAGGTGCCACAACTAATGAAAAACTGTTTTTT. The V and J genes are TRBV28 and TRBJ1-4, with TRBD1 matching 8 bases. The length of the CDR3 is 17 residues. The trim removed 6 bases at V and 0 bases at J, leaving 9 bases unmatched. Germline lookup yields CDR1 MDHEN and CDR2 SYDVKM.